Listed below are T cell receptor beta chains from one sample, sequenced in a study of T cells in Graves' hyperthyroidism and ophthalmopathy. TCRdb re-called the multiplex PCR reads with MiXCR, one entry per CDR3 protein. The sample lists under 700,000 distinct CDR3 sequences; roughly 17% were seen once. The specimen sequenced was blood. The receptors shown here come from a woman aged 18-29 years with Graves' hyperthyroidism. CDR3s include the opening cysteine and the closing phenylalanine or tryptophan. The order of the fields is J gene, D gene, V gene, clone size, CDR3 protein, CDR3 DNA. The D gene is left open where the match is weak. Not every row has a clone size; where given, it reads once, few, many or a size class.

>TRBJ2-1|TRBD1|TRBV7-9|few
CASSYRDRVNEQFF
TGTGCCAGCAGCTACCGGGACAGGGTTAATGAGCAGTTCTTC
>TRBJ2-3|TRBD2|TRBV2|many
CASSSDLAGVTDTQYF
TGTGCCAGTTCCTCGGACTTGGCGGGAGTGACAGATACGCAGTATTTT
>TRBJ2-3|TRBD2|TRBV11-2|few
CASSLVLRTSGGALADTQYF
TGTGCCAGCAGCTTAGTTCTTCGGACTAGCGGGGGGGCTTTGGCAGATACGCAGTATTTT
>TRBJ1-4|.|TRBV5-1|.
CASRRDSANEKLFF
TGCGCCAGCAGACGAGACAGTGCCAATGAAAAACTGTTTTTT
>TRBJ1-5|.|TRBV6-2/TRBV6-3|many
CASKVRGRNQPQHF
TGTGCCAGCAAGGTCAGAGGAAGGAATCAGCCCCAGCATTTT
>TRBJ2-3|.|TRBV14|.
CASSPTGLGGYTQYF
TGTGCCAGCAGCCCCACAGGCCTTGGGGGATATACGCAGTATTTT
>TRBJ1-6|.|TRBV5-6|few
CASNPQLGDSPLHF
TGTGCCAGCAACCCTCAGCTCGGGGATTCACCCCTCCACTTT
>TRBJ2-5|.|TRBV6-1|many
CASISSETQYF
TGTGCCAGCATCTCATCAGAGACCCAGTACTTC
>TRBJ2-5|.|TRBV28|many
CASSQSRSTRGRETQYF
TGTGCCAGCAGTCAATCCCGATCTACCAGGGGACGGGAGACCCAGTACTTC
>TRBJ2-7|.|TRBV6-5|many
CASSYSDRGVYEQYF
TGTGCCAGCAGTTACAGTGATCGGGGAGTCTACGAGCAGTACTTC
>TRBJ2-2|.|TRBV30|.
CAWSVSRAKVTTGELFF
TGTGCCTGGAGTGTCTCCAGGGCTAAAGTTACCACCGGGGAGCTGTTTTTT
>TRBJ2-4|TRBD2|TRBV29-1|many
CSVFGGRAPADIQYF
TGCAGCGTTTTTGGCGGGAGGGCCCCTGCGGACATTCAGTACTTC
>TRBJ2-7|.|TRBV2|many
CASNGGEQYF
TGTGCCAGCAATGGGGGCGAGCAGTACTTC
>TRBJ1-2|TRBD1|TRBV5-5|.
CASSLSTGEAGYTF
TGTGCCAGCAGCTTGAGTACAGGGGAAGCTGGCTACACCTTC
>TRBJ2-3|.|TRBV7-2|many
CASSSYMGSRGDTQYF
TGTGCCAGCAGCTCATATATGGGGTCGCGGGGTGATACGCAGTATTTT
>TRBJ1-1|.|TRBV7-2|many
CASSLMRASEAFF
TGTGCCAGCAGCTTAATGAGGGCTTCTGAAGCTTTCTTT
>TRBJ1-5|.|TRBV15|.
CATSRGLQPNQPQHF
TGTGCCACCAGCAGAGGCCTCCAGCCTAATCAGCCCCAGCATTTT
>TRBJ1-6|TRBD1|TRBV27|few
CASSSSRQGRGSYNSPLHF
TGTGCCAGCAGTTCCAGTAGACAGGGGAGGGGGTCCTATAATTCACCCCTCCACTTT
>TRBJ1-3|.|TRBV9|few
CASSVAVHSGNTIYF
TGTGCCAGCAGCGTAGCAGTACACTCTGGAAACACCATATATTTT
>TRBJ2-1|.|TRBV4-3|.
CASSQDLQGWNEQFF
TGCGCCAGCAGCCAAGATCTCCAGGGGTGGAATGAGCAGTTCTTC
>TRBJ1-1|TRBD1|TRBV20-1|once
CSAHWDRVVNTEAFF
TGCAGTGCCCATTGGGACAGGGTTGTGAACACTGAAGCTTTCTTT
>TRBJ1-1|.|TRBV15|many
CATSRDDPPNTEAFF
TGTGCCACCAGCAGAGACGACCCCCCGAACACTGAAGCTTTCTTT
>TRBJ2-7|TRBD1|TRBV7-9|.
CASSKQGPQSGEQYF
TGTGCCAGCAGCAAACAGGGGCCCCAGTCAGGCGAGCAGTACTTC
>TRBJ2-5|TRBD2|TRBV2|many
CASSDPFAGGMETQYF
TGTGCCAGCAGTGATCCGTTCGCGGGGGGCATGGAGACCCAGTACTTC
>TRBJ2-5|TRBD2|TRBV20-1|many
CSARDIGAAGGKRETQYF
TGCAGTGCTAGAGATATAGGGGCGGCGGGGGGGAAAAGAGAGACCCAGTACTTC
>TRBJ1-1|.|TRBV19|.
CASKVAGPTEAFF
TGTGCCAGTAAGGTGGCAGGACCGACTGAAGCTTTCTTT
>TRBJ1-2|.|TRBV4-3|.
CASSQDGTSQYGYTF
TGCGCCAGCAGCCAAGATGGGACAAGTCAATATGGCTACACCTTC
>TRBJ2-4|TRBD1|TRBV7-9|few
CASTSGTGKYF
TGTGCCAGCACCTCTGGGACAGGGAAGTACTTC
>TRBJ1-3|TRBD1|TRBV18|few
CASSPQQGISGNTIYF
TGTGCCAGCTCACCGCAACAGGGGATCTCTGGAAACACCATATATTTT
>TRBJ2-2|TRBD1|TRBV5-5|few
CASRPGQGDGELFF
TGTGCCAGCAGGCCGGGACAGGGCGACGGGGAGCTGTTTTTT
>TRBJ1-1|.|TRBV20-1|many
CSALRGGGTEAFF
TGCAGTGCCCTCAGGGGAGGGGGCACTGAAGCTTTCTTT
>TRBJ1-2|.|TRBV20-1|.
CSARDRYSSNYGYTF
TGCAGTGCCCGGGACCGCTACTCCTCTAACTATGGCTACACCTTC
>TRBJ1-1|TRBD1|TRBV5-1|many
CASSSQGLNTEAFF
TGCGCCAGCAGCTCACAGGGGTTGAACACTGAAGCTTTCTTT
>TRBJ1-2|.|TRBV24-1|many
CATSDLGWDYGYTF
TGTGCCACCAGTGATTTAGGGTGGGACTATGGCTACACCTTC
>TRBJ2-1|.|TRBV11-3|many
CASSLGLGGRVDNEQFF
TGTGCCAGCAGCTTAGGACTCGGGGGCAGGGTGGACAATGAGCAGTTCTTC
>TRBJ2-5|TRBD2|TRBV12-3/TRBV12-4|many
CASSQRTSVGTQYF
TGTGCCAGCAGCCAAAGGACTAGCGTGGGGACCCAGTACTTC
>TRBJ2-2|TRBD2|TRBV19|.
CASSIVGGSSNTGELFF
TGTGCCAGTAGTATAGTGGGGGGGAGTTCGAACACCGGGGAGCTGTTTTTT
>TRBJ1-6|.|TRBV6-2/TRBV6-3|few
CASTTQDSPLHF
TGTGCCAGCACTACCCAAGATTCACCCCTCCACTTT
>TRBJ2-7|.|TRBV9|many
CASSVAPAAGYEQYF
TGTGCCAGCAGCGTAGCCCCCGCGGCTGGCTACGAGCAGTACTTC
>TRBJ2-2|TRBD1|TRBV7-9|many
CASSLQGAIGELFF
TGTGCCAGCAGCTTACAGGGGGCGATCGGGGAGCTGTTTTTT
>TRBJ2-1|.|TRBV7-9|.
CASSLDGTSYNEQFF
TGTGCCAGCAGCTTAGATGGGACATCTTACAATGAGCAGTTCTTC
>TRBJ2-1|.|TRBV28|.
CACRGFSYNEQFF
TGTGCCTGCCGGGGGTTCTCCTACAATGAGCAGTTCTTC
>TRBJ1-1|TRBD1|TRBV11-3|many
CASSLMGQGSEAFF
TGTGCCAGCAGCCTAATGGGACAGGGCTCTGAAGCTTTCTTT
>TRBJ2-3|TRBD2|TRBV28|few
CASSMAAGGLDTQYF
TGTGCCAGCAGTATGGCAGCGGGAGGTTTAGATACGCAGTATTTT
>TRBJ2-7|.|TRBV12-3/TRBV12-4|few
CASREGVTYEQYF
TGTGCCAGCAGGGAGGGGGTAACCTACGAGCAGTACTTC
>TRBJ1-1|TRBD1|TRBV30|.
CAWTGGRGAEAFF
TGTGCCTGGACCGGAGGCAGGGGGGCTGAAGCTTTCTTT
>TRBJ2-2|.|TRBV12-3/TRBV12-4|.
CASSLLLALPNTGELFF
TGTGCCAGCAGTTTGCTGCTAGCTCTGCCGAACACCGGGGAGCTGTTTTTT
>TRBJ2-5|TRBD2|TRBV9|.
CASSVDPSGSTETQYF
TGTGCCAGCAGCGTAGACCCAAGCGGGAGCACTGAGACCCAGTACTTC
>TRBJ2-4|TRBD1|TRBV10-1|few
CASSGTTQGGIQYF
TGCGCCAGCAGTGGGACAACACAGGGGGGCATTCAGTACTTC
>TRBJ2-4|.|TRBV10-2|.
CASSEDSLAKNIQYF
TGCGCCAGCAGTGAGGACTCACTAGCCAAAAACATTCAGTACTTC